The T cell receptor beta chain under discussion was sequenced for a study of shared clonotypes between healthy human individuals. The assay was run at deep level. Here immunoSEQ multiplex PCR was the method, and the copy in TCRdb shows in-frame clones only, minus some. This table holds around 1.5 million clones, around 98% found once. Division of CD4+ cells produced a CD45RA+ naive subset and a CD45RA-negative memory subset. The CDR3 extends over 15 amino acids. Germline V gene sequence: CDR1 SGHVS, CDR2 FQNEAQ. Trimming removed 1 base from V and 7 bases from J, with 14 bases in between. The sample taken for sequencing was naive CD4+ T cells sorted from blood. Subset denoted: CD45RA+ positively selected. The TCR comes from a man younger than 45 in good health. The rearrangement joins TRBV7-8 to TRBJ1-5; D may be TRBD1 (5 bases). The CDR3 DNA reads TGTGCCAGCAGCTTAGGCAGGGAGGTTGGACAGCCCCAGCATTTT. This gives the protein CASSLGREVGQPQHF.